This entry features one T cell receptor beta chain sequence. As yet, its antigen is unknown. The record originates from a study of vaccination and CD4 T cells after COVID-19. Study-wide background: Control wells got either CEFX epitopes, HIV-1 Nef peptides, or no peptide at all.

The germline V and J ends were trimmed by 2 bases and 2 bases, with 15 bases remaining between them. Germline V gene lookup returns CDR1 SGHTA and CDR2 FQGTGA. The length of the CDR3 is 16 residues. As to treatment: roughly 11-day PBMC culture with coronavirus spike peptide pools or control peptides (ViraFEST assay). Once obtained from cultured CD4+ T cells, the DNA was sequenced using the Oncomine TCR Beta short-read assay. TCRdb re-called the PCR reads through MiXCR, storing one row per CDR3 protein. This sample has about 15,000 distinct CDR3 sequences, with around three fifths found just once. This TCR derives from a human donor who had recovered from COVID-19. Sequenced: CD4+ T cells from blood, cultured in vitro. The rearrangement uses TRBV7-3 and TRBJ2-5; TRBD1 or TRBD2 may be the D gene (7 bases each). CDR3: CASSLAGGAQQETQYF. CDR3 coding DNA: TGTGCCAGCAGCTTAGCAGGGGGGGCGCAGCAAGAGACCCAGTACTTC.